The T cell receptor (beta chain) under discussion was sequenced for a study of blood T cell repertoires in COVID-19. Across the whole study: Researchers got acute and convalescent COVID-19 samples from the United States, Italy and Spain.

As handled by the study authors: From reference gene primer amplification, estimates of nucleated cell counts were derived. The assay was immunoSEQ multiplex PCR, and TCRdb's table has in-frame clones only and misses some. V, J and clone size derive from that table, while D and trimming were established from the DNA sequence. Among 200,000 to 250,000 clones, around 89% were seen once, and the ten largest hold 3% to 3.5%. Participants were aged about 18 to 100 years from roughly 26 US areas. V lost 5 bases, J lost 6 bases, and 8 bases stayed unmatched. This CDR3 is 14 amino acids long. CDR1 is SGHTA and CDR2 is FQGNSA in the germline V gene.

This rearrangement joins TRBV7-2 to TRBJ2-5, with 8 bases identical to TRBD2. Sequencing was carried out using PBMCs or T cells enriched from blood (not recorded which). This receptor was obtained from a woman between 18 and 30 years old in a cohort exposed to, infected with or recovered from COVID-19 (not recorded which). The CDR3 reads CASSPAGLGKTQYF. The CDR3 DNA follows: TGTGCCAGCAGCCCTGCGGGACTAGGAAAGACCCAGTACTTC.